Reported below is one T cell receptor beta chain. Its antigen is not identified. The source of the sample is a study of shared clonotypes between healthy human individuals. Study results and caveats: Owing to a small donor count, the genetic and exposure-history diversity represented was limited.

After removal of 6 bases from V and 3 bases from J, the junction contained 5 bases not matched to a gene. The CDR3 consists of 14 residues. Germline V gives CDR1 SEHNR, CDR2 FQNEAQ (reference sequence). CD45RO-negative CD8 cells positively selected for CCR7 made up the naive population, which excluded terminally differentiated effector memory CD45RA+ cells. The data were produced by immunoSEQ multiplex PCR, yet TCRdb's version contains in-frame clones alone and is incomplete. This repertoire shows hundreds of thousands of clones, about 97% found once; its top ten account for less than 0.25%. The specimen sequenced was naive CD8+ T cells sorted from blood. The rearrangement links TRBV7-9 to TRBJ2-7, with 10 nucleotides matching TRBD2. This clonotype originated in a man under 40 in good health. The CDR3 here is CASSQTSGVYEQYF. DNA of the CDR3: TGTGCCAGCAGTCAAACTAGCGGGGTCTACGAGCAGTACTTC. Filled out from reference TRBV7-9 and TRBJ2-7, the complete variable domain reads DTGVSQNPRHKITKRGQNVTFRCDPISEHNRLYWYRQTLGQGPEFLTYFQNEAQLEKSRLLSDRFSAERPKGSFSTLEIQRTEQGDSAMYLCASSQTSGVYEQYFGPGTRLTVT.